The 23 T cell receptor beta chains listed next were all sequenced from one sample in a study of T cells after posttransplantation cyclophosphamide. The protocol was immunoSEQ multiplex PCR, while the TCRdb copy is restricted to in-frame clones and leaves out a portion. This sample has fewer than 20,000 clones, with under 80% found just once. Cyclophosphamide on days +3 and +4 followed busulfan-fludarabine conditioning and a marrow graft. The specimen was PBMCs, collected after an allogeneic stem cell transplant with post-transplant cyclophosphamide. Receptors originate from a male patient between 25 and 39 years old who received an allogeneic stem cell transplant from a related donor, was CMV-positive, and had acute GVHD only. T cells may partly derive from the graft donor.

Comments on this clone: The identical CDR3 is also encoded by other nucleotide sequences in the sample. The rearrangement uses TRBV4-1 and TRBJ2-5; possibly TRBD2 for D (5 bases). The V gene lost 1 base and the J gene lost 3 bases, with 9 bases spanning the gap. Germline assignment: CDR1 MGHRA and CDR2 YSYEKL. The CDR3 covers 14 residues. The CDR3 is CASSQGRGEETQYF. CDR3 DNA sequence: TGCGCCAGCAGCCAAGGTCGGGGAGAAGAGACCCAGTACTTC.

This chain connects TRBV5-1 to TRBJ2-3; 12 bases map to TRBD2. Germline CDR1 is SGHRS and CDR2 is YFSETQ. The CDR3 extends over 17 amino acids. V was pared by 0 bases and J by 4 bases, with 6 bases of the junction left unmatched. The CDR3 DNA follows: TGCGCCAGCAGCTTGGCCGGGCTAGCGGGGGGGCCAGATACGCAGTATTTT. Its protein is CASSLAGLAGGPDTQYF.

The gene calls are TRBV6-6 and TRBJ1-4; no clear D. The V and J ends lost 3 bases and 7 bases respectively, with 18 bases between them. Germline-derived CDR1 and CDR2 are MNHNY and SVGAGI (reference sequence). There are 16 residues in the CDR3. The CDR3 sequence is CASSYRVGSRPEKLFF. For the CDR3, the DNA is TGTGCCAGCAGTTATCGCGTTGGTTCCAGGCCTGAAAAACTGTTTTTT.

The V and J genes are TRBV4-3 and TRBJ1-6, with 8 bases that match TRBD1. V shed 3 bases and J 7 bases; nucleotides not matched to a gene: 5. The germline CDR1 and CDR2 sequences are LGHNA and YSLEER. The CDR3 covers 15 residues. CDR3 sequence: CASSQRQGSNSPLHF. The CDR3 coding sequence is TGCGCCAGCAGCCAGCGACAGGGGAGCAATTCACCCCTCCACTTT.

V usage is TRBV10-3 and J usage is TRBJ1-6; D remains unclear. CDR1 ENHRY and CDR2 SYGVKD come from the germline V gene. The CDR3 covers 14 residues. Trimming stripped 2 bases from V and 4 bases from J, with 6 bases between. The CDR3 spells CAISEEGYNSPLHF. The DNA for the CDR3 is TGTGCCATCAGTGAGGAGGGATATAATTCACCCCTCCACTTT.

This chain links TRBV4-1 with TRBJ2-6; D gene uncertain. With 6 bases removed from V and 4 bases from J, the gap between germline ends came to 13 bases. CDR3 size: 15 residues. The germline V gene has CDR1 MGHRA and CDR2 YSYEKL. The CDR3 nucleotides are TGCGCCAGCAGAAGCCCGACGAGGGGGGCCAACGTCCTGACTTTC. Residues: CASRSPTRGANVLTF.

The rearrangement uses TRBV6-1 and TRBJ1-5; 10 bases agree with TRBD1. CDR3 size: 14 residues. The V and J ends lost 4 bases and 11 bases, in that order; junction bases with no gene match: 8. Per germline, CDR1 MNHNS and CDR2 SASEGT. The CDR3 is CASSVDRGRSAQHF. CDR3 sequence (DNA): TGTGCCAGCAGTGTGGACAGGGGGAGGTCGGCCCAGCATTTT.

The rearrangement joins TRBV4-2 to TRBJ2-7; TRBD2 agrees at 12 bases. The CDR3 has 19 amino acids. V shed 2 bases, J shed 4 bases, and the junction held 15 bases outside the gene matches. CDR1 and CDR2 from the germline V gene are LGHNA and YNFKEQ. CDR3 in amino acids: CASSQSYTRTSGATYEQYF. CDR3 in DNA: TGTGCCAGCAGCCAATCTTATACTAGGACTAGCGGGGCTACTTACGAGCAGTACTTC.

Relative to its sample, this clone is medium-sized. This chain joins TRBV10-3 and TRBJ1-5; 7 bases agree with TRBD1. This CDR3 contains 14 residues. The ends lost 2 bases at V and 8 bases at J; junction bases unmatched: 6. Germline V gene lookup returns CDR1 ENHRY and CDR2 SYGVKD. The CDR3 coding sequence is TGTGCCATCAGTGAGGGGCAGGGGGTAAAGCCCCAGCATTTT. Translated, it gives CAISEGQGVKPQHF.

The chain is built from TRBV6-1 and TRBJ1-5; D gene uncertain. The CDR3 runs to 13 residues. Germline lookup yields CDR1 MNHNS and CDR2 SASEGT. Trimming took 6 bases from V and 4 from J, leaving 10 bases between them. The CDR3, as DNA: TGTGCCAGCAGCCCGGGATGGAATCAGCCCCAGCATTTT. This codes for CASSPGWNQPQHF.

The chain combines TRBV5-1 with TRBJ1-1, with a tentative D call TRBD1 (5 bases). The CDR3 is made up of 17 amino acids. Germline V gives CDR1 SGHRS, CDR2 YFSETQ. V was pared by 1 base and J by 4 bases, with 20 bases between. The CDR3 reads CASSLFGTTYFITEAFF. In DNA, the CDR3 is TGCGCCAGCAGCTTGTTCGGGACTACGTATTTTATCACTGAAGCTTTCTTT.

The chain uses TRBV11-1 and TRBJ2-5, with D maybe TRBD2 (6 bases). The CDR3 totals 16 residues. In germline, CDR1 is SGHAT, CDR2 FQDESV (reference sequence). Trimming removed 5 bases at V and 2 bases at J, with 18 bases between. The CDR3 sequence is CASSRRAGKRQETQYF. The CDR3 bases are TGTGCCAGCAGCCGAAGGGCGGGGAAACGGCAAGAGACCCAGTACTTC.

The chain carries TRBV7-9 and TRBJ2-3; perhaps TRBD2 as D (7 bases). The length of the CDR3 is 16 residues. V was clipped by 3 bases and J by 5 bases, with 18 bases between them. The germline CDR1 and CDR2 sequences are SEHNR and FQNEAQ (reference sequence). Here the CDR3 DNA reads TGTGCCAGCAGCTTGGGGGGGCCTGGTCATAAAGATACGCAGTATTTT. Translating it yields CASSLGGPGHKDTQYF.

The V call is TRBV5-4, the J call TRBJ2-7, with D possibly matching TRBD1 (6 bases). V was clipped by 0 bases and J by 5 bases, with 9 bases between them. Germline lookup yields CDR1 SGHNT and CDR2 YYREEE (reference sequence). The length of the CDR3 is 13 residues. CDR3 nucleotide sequence: TGTGCCAGCAGCTTGGGGGGGCGCGACGAGCAGTACTTC. This encodes CASSLGGRDEQYF.

CDR3: CASSPQGQGYGYTF. The CDR3 coding sequence is TGTGCCAGCTCACCACAGGGACAGGGTTACGGCTACACCTTC. The V call is TRBV18, the J call TRBJ1-2; TRBD1 agrees at 9 bases. CDR3 size: 14 residues. CDR1 KGHSH and CDR2 LQKENI come from the germline V gene. V gave up 1 base and J gave up 8 bases; unmatched junction bases: 5.

This chain joins TRBV30 and TRBJ2-5; 9 bases line up with TRBD2. This CDR3 contains 14 residues. V shed 5 bases, J shed 7 bases, and the junction held 11 bases outside the gene matches. Germline loops: CDR1 GTSNPN, CDR2 SVGIG (reference sequence). The CDR3 DNA reads as TGTGCCTGGGAAAGACCAGGGACTAGCCCGACCCAGTACTTC. Translation: CAWERPGTSPTQYF.

In this sample, this clone turned up a few times. This same CDR3 is encoded by further DNA sequences in the sample. This sequence joins TRBV5-4 and TRBJ1-2; 7 nucleotides line up with TRBD1. The CDR3 contains 15 residues. J lost 0 bases, V lost 3 bases, and 5 bases had no gene match. The V gene's germline CDR1 is SGHNT and CDR2 YYREEE (reference sequence). CDR3 sequence reads: CASSSPGQSNYGYTF. In DNA form, the CDR3 reads TGTGCCAGCAGCTCGCCGGGACAGTCTAACTATGGCTACACCTTC. Looking up the rest from reference TRBV5-4 and TRBJ1-2 gives the full variable domain: ETGVTQSPTHLIKTRGQQVTLRCSSQSGHNTVSWYQQALGQGPQFIFQYYREEENGRGNFPPRFSGLQFPNYSSELNVNALELDDSALYLCASSSPGQSNYGYTFGSGTRLTVV.

Points on this clone: At one end, the junction sequence differs from germline, possibly due to a read error. CDR3: CASSHLAGGPYEQFF. CDR3 nucleotides: TGCGCCAGCAGCCATTTAGCGGGGGGGCCGTATGAGCAGTTCTTC. The rearrangement joins TRBV7-2 to TRBJ2-1, with 11 bases lining up with TRBD2. The CDR3 has 15 residues. CDR1 and CDR2 (germline): SGHTA, FQGNSA. The variable domain in full, with the rest retrieved from reference TRBV7-2 and TRBJ2-1, is GAGVSQSPSNKVTEKGKDVELRCDPISGHTALYWYRQSLGQGLEFLIYFQGNSAPDKSGLPSDRFSAERTGGSVSTLTIQRTQQEDSAVYLCASSHLAGGPYEQFFGPGTRLTVL.

This clone was seen a few times. V and J are TRBV14 and TRBJ1-1; no definite D call. This CDR3 is 15 amino acids long. Trimming stripped 0 bases from V and 4 bases from J, with 12 bases between. The germline V gene has CDR1 SGHDN and CDR2 FVKESK. CDR3 amino acids: CASSQDRGLRTEAFF. CDR3 in DNA: TGTGCCAGCAGCCAAGATAGAGGGTTGCGCACTGAAGCTTTCTTT.

The chain carries TRBV9 and TRBJ1-4; D is possibly TRBD1 (5 bases). Germline CDR1 SGDLS, CDR2 YYNGEE. V lost 5 bases and J lost 4, with 15 bases in between. This CDR3 region has 15 residues. DNA for the CDR3: TGTGCCAGCAGTCGGGGGTCCAGCATTAATGAAAAACTGTTTTTT. Translated: CASSRGSSINEKLFF.

This clone was seen once. The chain combines TRBV9 with TRBJ2-7; perhaps TRBD1 as D (5 bases). Trimming took 0 bases from V and 5 from J, leaving 15 bases between them. Looked up from germline, CDR1 is SGDLS and CDR2 is YYNGEE. This CDR3 has 15 residues. CDR3 nucleotide sequence: TGTGCCAGCAGCGTAGGGGGCCTCCGATGGGACGAGCAGTACTTC. Its translation is CASSVGGLRWDEQYF.

V usage is TRBV7-2 and J usage is TRBJ1-2; weak D call: TRBD1 (6 bases). Per germline, CDR1 SGHTA and CDR2 FQGNSA. Trimming left V 1 base short and J 12 bases short, with 12 bases between. The CDR3 sequence is 12 residues long. Written as DNA, the CDR3 is TGTGCCAGCAGCTTAGATGGGGGGGGCCACACCTTC. It specifies CASSLDGGGHTF.

This clone ranks as medium-sized. V and J are TRBV10-1 and TRBJ2-1; perhaps TRBD2 as D (6 bases). V was pared by 10 bases and J by 3 bases, with 16 bases between. Germline V lookup: CDR1 WNHNN, CDR2 SYGVQD (reference sequence). The CDR3 spans 14 residues. The CDR3 spells CATQAGQDYNEQFF. The DNA of the CDR3 is TGCGCCACCCAGGCGGGGCAAGACTACAATGAGCAGTTCTTC.